The T cell receptor beta chain described here comes from a study of T cells after somatic rescue of genetic block. CDR3 length: 11 amino acids. Germline V lookup: CDR1 SGHNT, CDR2 YYREEE (reference sequence). V was pared by 0 bases and J by 15 bases, with 10 bases between. Produced via immunoSEQ multiplex PCR; TCRdb's table is partial and in-frame only. The repertoire consists of 65,000 to 70,000 clones, with roughly 92% occurring once and the leading ten covering about 3%. V usage is TRBV5-4 and J usage is TRBJ2-1; tentatively, D is TRBD2 (5 bases). The source of this sequence is a man aged 40-49 years. Sample: peripheral blood mononuclear cells (PBMCs). As DNA, the CDR3 is TGTGCCAGCAGCTTGGGACTATCTGTGTTCTTC. This translates into CASSLGLSVFF.